This is a list of T cell receptor beta chains from one sample in a study of PD-1 blockade in classical Hodgkin lymphoma. This table comes from immunoSEQ multiplex PCR, and its TCRdb copy is limited to in-frame clones, with some not included. Among about 7,300 clones listed, around 79% were seen once. The sequenced sample was CD8+ T cells from blood, obtained before the fourth cycle of nivolumab. Receptors were obtained from a human donor with classical Hodgkin lymphoma. Each CDR3 is given with its conserved first and last residue. A D gene is named only where the DNA matches it firmly.

D gene	V gene	J gene	CDR3 length	CDR3 protein
.	TRBV6-5	TRBJ2-7	15	CATRARGVGAYEQYF
.	TRBV19	TRBJ2-3	14	CASSILTRTDTQYF
TRBD2	TRBV9	TRBJ2-1	17	CASSVSGRAVLDNEQFF
.	TRBV5-1	TRBJ2-3	13	CASSAGFTDTQYF
TRBD2	TRBV5-4	TRBJ2-4	17	CASSLMVAGVGPNIQYF
.	TRBV27	TRBJ2-1	15	CASSLGPISYNEQFF
TRBD2	TRBV4-2	TRBJ2-3	16	CASSRPSTGGFDTQYF
TRBD1	TRBV7-6	TRBJ1-4	14	CASSKTGEGEKLFF
TRBD2	TRBV28	TRBJ2-7	16	CASSLIRAGVRYEQYF
TRBD2	TRBV7-3	TRBJ2-1	17	CASSLRPLAGGRNEQFF
.	TRBV5-6	TRBJ2-7	13	CASSQLNLYEQYF
.	TRBV7-9	TRBJ2-3	13	CASSAWTDDTQYF
.	TRBV28	TRBJ1-5	17	CASSSISGTRIDQPQHF
.	TRBV9	TRBJ2-1	15	CASSVASKKYNEQFF
.	TRBV4-2	TRBJ2-7	14	CASSQWGVPYEQYF
TRBD1	TRBV13	TRBJ1-2	17	CASSQPRPPRGQDGYTF
TRBD1	TRBV7-6	TRBJ1-2	14	CASSPGGTGYGYTF
TRBD1	TRBV10-3	TRBJ2-2	14	CAMGTGQESGELFF
TRBD1	TRBV27	TRBJ2-5	14	CASSKDRVGETQYF